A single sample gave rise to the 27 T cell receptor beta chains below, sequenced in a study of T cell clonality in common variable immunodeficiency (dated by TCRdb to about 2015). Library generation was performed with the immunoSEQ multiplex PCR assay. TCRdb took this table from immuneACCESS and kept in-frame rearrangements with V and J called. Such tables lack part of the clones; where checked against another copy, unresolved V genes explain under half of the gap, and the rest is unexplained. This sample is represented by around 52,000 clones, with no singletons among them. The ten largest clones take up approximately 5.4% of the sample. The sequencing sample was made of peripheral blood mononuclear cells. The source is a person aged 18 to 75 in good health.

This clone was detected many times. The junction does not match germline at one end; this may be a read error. The sequenced part of the CDR3 DNA is TGCGCCAGCAGCCAAGCGGGGACTAGTCACGAG. It codes for CASSQAGTSHE. The whole CDR3 protein reads CASSQAGTSHEQYF. The chain links TRBV4-2 to TRBJ2-7; TRBD2 matches 8 bases. The CDR3 goes on 3 residues after the read ends, and that part is filled in from the germline J gene. The CDR3 is made up of 14 amino acids. Germline loops: CDR1 LGHNA, CDR2 YNFKEQ.

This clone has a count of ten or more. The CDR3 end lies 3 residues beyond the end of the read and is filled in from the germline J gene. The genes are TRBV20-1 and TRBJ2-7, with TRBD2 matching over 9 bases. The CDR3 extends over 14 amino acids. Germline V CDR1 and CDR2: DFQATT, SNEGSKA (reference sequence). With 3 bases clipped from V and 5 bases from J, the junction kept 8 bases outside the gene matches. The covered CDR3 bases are TGCAGTGCTAGTTGGTTAGCGGGAGTCAACGAG. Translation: CSASWLAGVNE. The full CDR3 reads CSASWLAGVNEQYF.

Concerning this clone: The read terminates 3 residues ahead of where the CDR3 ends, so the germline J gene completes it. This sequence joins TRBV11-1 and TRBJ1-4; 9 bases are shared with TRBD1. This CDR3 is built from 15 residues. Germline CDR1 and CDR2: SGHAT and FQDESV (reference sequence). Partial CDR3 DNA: TGTGCCAGCAGCTCGGGACAGGGCGCTCTGGCGGAA. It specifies CASSSGQGALAE. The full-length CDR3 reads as CASSSGQGALAELFF.

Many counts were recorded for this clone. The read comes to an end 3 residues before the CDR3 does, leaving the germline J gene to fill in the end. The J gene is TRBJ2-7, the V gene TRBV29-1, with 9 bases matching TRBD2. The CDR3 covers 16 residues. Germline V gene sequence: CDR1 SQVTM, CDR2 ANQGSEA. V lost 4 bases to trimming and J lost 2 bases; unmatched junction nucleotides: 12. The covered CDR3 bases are TGCAGCGTTGTTCATTCTGTCCTAGCGGGACCCTACGAG. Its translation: CSVVHSVLAGPYE. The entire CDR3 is CSVVHSVLAGPYEQYF.

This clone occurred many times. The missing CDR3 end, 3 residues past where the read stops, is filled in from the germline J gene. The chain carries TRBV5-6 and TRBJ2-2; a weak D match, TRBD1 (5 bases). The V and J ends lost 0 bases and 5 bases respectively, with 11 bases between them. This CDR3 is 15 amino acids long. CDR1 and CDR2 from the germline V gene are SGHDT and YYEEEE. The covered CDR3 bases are TGTGCCAGCAGCTTGGGACAGTGGGGTACCGGGGAG. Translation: CASSLGQWGTGE. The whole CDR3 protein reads CASSLGQWGTGELFF.

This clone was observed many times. The CDR3 DNA, read in part, is TGCAGTGCTAAGGGGGCCGCTGGCGACACTGAA. It specifies CSAKGAAGDTE. From start to end, the CDR3 is CSAKGAAGDTEAFF. The chain combines TRBV20-1 with TRBJ1-1; TRBD1 matches 7 bases. The missing CDR3 end, 3 residues past where the read stops, is filled in from the germline J gene. The CDR3 is made up of 14 amino acids. The trim removed 4 bases at V and 3 bases at J, leaving 8 bases unmatched. Germline CDR1 DFQATT, CDR2 SNEGSKA (reference sequence).

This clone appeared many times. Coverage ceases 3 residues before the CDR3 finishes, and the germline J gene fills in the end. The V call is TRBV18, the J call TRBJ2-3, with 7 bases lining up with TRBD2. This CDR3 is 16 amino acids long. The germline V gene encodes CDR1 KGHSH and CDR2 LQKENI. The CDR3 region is CASSPATSRELVTQYF. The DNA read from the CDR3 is TGTGCCAGCTCACCTGCGACTAGCCGGGAATTAGTGACG.

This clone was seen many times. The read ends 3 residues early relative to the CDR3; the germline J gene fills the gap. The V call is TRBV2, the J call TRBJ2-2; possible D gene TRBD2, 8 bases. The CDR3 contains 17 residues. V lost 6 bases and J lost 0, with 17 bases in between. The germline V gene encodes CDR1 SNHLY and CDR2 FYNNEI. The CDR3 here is CASRRRGGTANTGELFF. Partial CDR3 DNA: TGTGCCAGCAGACGCCGGGGGGGGACAGCGAACACCGGGGAG.

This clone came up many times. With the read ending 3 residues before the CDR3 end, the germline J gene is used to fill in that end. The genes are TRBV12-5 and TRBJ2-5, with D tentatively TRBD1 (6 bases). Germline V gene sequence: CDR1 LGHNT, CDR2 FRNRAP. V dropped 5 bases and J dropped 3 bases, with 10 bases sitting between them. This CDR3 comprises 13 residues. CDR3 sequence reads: CASGIPGEETQYF. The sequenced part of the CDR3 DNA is TGTGCTAGTGGTATACCAGGGGAAGAGACC.

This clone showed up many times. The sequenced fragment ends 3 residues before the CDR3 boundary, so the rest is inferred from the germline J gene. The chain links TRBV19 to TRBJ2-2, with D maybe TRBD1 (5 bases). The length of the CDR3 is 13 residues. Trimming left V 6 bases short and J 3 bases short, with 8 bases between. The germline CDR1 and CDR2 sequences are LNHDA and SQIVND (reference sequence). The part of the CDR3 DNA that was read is TGTGCCAGTAGACAGGAATACACCGGGGAG. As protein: CASRQEYTGE. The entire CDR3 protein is CASRQEYTGELFF.

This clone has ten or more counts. CDR3 DNA (partial): TGCAGTGCTAGCTCTAGCGGATACAATGAG. It codes for CSASSSGYNE. The CDR3, in full, reads CSASSSGYNEQFF. The chain is built from TRBV20-1 and TRBJ2-1, with 7 bases lining up with TRBD2. The read finishes 3 residues shy of the CDR3 end, and the germline J gene is used to complete it. The trim removed 3 bases at V and 4 bases at J, leaving 3 bases unmatched. The length of the CDR3 is 13 residues. Germline V gene sequence: CDR1 DFQATT, CDR2 SNEGSKA (reference sequence).

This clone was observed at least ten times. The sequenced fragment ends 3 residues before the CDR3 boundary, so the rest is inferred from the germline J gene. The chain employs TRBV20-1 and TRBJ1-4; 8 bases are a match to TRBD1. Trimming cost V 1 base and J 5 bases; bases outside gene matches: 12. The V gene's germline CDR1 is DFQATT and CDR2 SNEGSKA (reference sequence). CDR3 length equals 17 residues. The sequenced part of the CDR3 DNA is TGCAGTGCTAGAGCCCCACCCGGACAGGGACCCAATGAAAAA. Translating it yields CSARAPPGQGPNEK. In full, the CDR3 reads CSARAPPGQGPNEKLFF.

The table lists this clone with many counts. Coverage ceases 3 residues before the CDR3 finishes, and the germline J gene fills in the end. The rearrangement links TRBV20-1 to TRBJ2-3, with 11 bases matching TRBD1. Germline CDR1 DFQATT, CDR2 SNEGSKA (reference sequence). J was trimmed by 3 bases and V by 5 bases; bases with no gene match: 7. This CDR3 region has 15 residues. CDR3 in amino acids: CSALRTGGATDTQYF. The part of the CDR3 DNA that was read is TGCAGTGCTCTAAGGACAGGGGGCGCGACAGATACG.

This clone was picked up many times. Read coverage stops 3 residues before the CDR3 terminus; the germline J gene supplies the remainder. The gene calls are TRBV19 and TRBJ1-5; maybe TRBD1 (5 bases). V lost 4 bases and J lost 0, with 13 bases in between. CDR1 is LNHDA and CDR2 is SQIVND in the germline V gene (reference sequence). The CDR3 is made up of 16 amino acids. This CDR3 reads CASSTSRGDSNQPQHF. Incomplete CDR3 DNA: TGTGCCAGTAGTACCTCGAGAGGGGATAGCAATCAGCCC.

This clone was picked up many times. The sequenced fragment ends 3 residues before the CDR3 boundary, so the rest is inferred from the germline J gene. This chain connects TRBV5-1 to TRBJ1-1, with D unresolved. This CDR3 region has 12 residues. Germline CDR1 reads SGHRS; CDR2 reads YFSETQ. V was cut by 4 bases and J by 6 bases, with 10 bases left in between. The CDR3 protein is CASSPDSSEAFF. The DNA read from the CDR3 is TGCGCCAGCAGCCCTGACTCCTCTGAA.

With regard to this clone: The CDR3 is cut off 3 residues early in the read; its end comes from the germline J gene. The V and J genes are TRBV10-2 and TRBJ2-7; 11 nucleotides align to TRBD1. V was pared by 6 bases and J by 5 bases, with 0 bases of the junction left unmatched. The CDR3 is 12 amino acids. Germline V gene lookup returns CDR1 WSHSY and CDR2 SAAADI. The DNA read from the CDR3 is TGCGCCAGCAGGGGACAGGGGGACGAG. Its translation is CASRGQGDE. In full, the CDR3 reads CASRGQGDEQYF.

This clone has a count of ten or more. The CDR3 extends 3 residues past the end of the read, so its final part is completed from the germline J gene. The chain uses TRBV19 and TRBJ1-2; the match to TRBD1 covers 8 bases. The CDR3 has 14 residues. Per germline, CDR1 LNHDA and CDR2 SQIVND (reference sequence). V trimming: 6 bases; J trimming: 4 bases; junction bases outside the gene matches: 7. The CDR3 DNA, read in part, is TGTGCCAGTAGGGATGGACAGGGACCCTATGGC. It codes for CASRDGQGPYG. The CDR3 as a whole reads CASRDGQGPYGYTF.

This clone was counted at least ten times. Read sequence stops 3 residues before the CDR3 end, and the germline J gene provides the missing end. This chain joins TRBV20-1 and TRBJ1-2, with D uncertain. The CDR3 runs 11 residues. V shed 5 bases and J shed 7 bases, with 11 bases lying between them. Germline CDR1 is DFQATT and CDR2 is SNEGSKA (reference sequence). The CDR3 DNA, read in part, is TGCAGTGCTCCGTCCGAGGTTGGC. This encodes CSAPSEVG. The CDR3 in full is CSAPSEVGYTF.

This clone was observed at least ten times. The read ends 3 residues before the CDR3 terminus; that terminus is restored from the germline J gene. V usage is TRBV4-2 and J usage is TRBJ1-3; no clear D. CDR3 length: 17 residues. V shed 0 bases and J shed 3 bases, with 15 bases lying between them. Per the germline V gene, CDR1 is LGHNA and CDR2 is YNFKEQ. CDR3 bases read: TGTGCCAGCAGCCAAGATTGGGCGCGTCAGCTTGGAAACACC. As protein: CASSQDWARQLGNT. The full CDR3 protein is CASSQDWARQLGNTIYF.

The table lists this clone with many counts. The CDR3 loop is CSAREDSSHQPQHF. CDR3 DNA, as far as it was read: TGCAGTGCTAGAGAGGACAGCTCCCATCAGCCC. The V call is TRBV20-1, the J call TRBJ1-5; tentative D call: TRBD1 (6 bases). The CDR3 goes on 3 residues after the read ends, and that part is filled in from the germline J gene. CDR1 is DFQATT, CDR2 SNEGSKA, per germline (reference sequence). The CDR3 contains 14 residues. The V end was cut by 0 bases, the J end by 5 bases, with 11 bases between.

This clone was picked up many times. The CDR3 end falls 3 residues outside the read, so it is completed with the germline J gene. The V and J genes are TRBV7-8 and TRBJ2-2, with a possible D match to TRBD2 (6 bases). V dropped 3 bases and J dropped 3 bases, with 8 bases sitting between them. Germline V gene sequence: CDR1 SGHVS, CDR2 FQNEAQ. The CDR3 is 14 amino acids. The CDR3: CASSFSGDTGELFF. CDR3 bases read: TGTGCCAGCAGCTTTAGCGGTGACACCGGGGAG.

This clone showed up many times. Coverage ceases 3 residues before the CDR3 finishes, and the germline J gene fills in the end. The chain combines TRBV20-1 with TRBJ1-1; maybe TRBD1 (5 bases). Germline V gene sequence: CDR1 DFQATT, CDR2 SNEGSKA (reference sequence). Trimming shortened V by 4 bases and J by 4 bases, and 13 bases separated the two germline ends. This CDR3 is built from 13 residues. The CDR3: CSATVGAGTEAFF. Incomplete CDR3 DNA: TGCAGTGCTACGGTAGGGGCCGGCACTGAA.

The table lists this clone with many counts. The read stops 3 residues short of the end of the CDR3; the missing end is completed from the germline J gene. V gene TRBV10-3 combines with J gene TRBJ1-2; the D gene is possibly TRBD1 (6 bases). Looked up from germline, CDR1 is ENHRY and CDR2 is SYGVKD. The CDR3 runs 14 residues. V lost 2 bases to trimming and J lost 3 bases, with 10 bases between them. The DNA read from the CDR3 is TGTGCCATCAGTGAGCAGTCAGGGGACTATGGC. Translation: CAISEQSGDYG. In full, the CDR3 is CAISEQSGDYGYTF.

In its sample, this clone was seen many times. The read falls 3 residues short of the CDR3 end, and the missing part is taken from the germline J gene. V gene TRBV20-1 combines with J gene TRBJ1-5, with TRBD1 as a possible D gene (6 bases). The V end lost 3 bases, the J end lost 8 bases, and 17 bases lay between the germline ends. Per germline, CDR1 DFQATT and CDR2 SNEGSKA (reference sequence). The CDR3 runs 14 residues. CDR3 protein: CSASVGAGYEPQHF. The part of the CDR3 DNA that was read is TGCAGTGCTAGCGTGGGGGCAGGGTACGAGCCC.

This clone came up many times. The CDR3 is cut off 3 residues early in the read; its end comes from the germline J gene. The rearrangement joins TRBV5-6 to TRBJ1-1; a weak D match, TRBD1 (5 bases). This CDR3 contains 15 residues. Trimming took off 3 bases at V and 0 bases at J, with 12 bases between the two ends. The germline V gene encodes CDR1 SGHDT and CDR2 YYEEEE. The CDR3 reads CASSYPGHMNTEAFF. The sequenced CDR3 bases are TGTGCCAGCAGCTACCCAGGACATATGAACACTGAA. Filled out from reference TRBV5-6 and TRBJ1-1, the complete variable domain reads DAGVTQSPTHLIKTRGQQVTLRCSPKSGHDTVSWYQQALGQGPQFIFQYYEEEERQRGNFPDRFSGHQFPNYSSELNVNALLLGDSALYLCASSYPGHMNTEAFFGQGTRLTVV.

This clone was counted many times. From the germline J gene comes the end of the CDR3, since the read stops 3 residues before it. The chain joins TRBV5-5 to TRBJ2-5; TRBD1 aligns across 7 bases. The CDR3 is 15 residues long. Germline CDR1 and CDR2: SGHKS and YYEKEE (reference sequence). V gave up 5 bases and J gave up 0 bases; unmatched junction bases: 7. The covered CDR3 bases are TGTGCCAGCAGATCAAGGGGACAGTACCAAGAGACC. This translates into CASRSRGQYQET. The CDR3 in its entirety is CASRSRGQYQETQYF.

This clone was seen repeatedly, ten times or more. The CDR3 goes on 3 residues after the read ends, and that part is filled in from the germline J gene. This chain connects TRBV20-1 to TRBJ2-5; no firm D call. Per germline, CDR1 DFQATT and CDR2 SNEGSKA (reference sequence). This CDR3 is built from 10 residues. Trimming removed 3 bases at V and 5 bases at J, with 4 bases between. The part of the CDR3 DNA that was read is TGCAGTGCTAGCATGGAGACC. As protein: CSASMET. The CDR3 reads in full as CSASMETQYF.